These T cell receptor beta chains were read from a single sample in a study of beta chain features in type 1 diabetes. The data were produced by immunoSEQ multiplex PCR, yet TCRdb's version contains in-frame clones alone and is incomplete. The sample carries 600,000 to 700,000 clones, 9.5% to 15% recorded once. The material sequenced was naive CD4+ T cells from blood. Receptors originate from a man aged 25-45 years with type 1 diabetes. The CDR3 runs from the conserved cysteine through the conserved F or W. A D gene is named only where the DNA matches it firmly. Size values are once, few and many counts, or a class for expanded clones, and some rows have none.

j_call,d_call,v_call,clone_size,cdr3_nt,cdr3_aa
TRBJ2-3,TRBD1,TRBV6-5,-,TGTGCCAGCAGTTACTCCGGACAGGGACACACAGATACGCAGTATTTT,CASSYSGQGHTDTQYF
TRBJ2-3,-,TRBV5-1,-,TGCGCCAGCAGCTTGACGGGCGAGGTAACAGATACGCAGTATTTT,CASSLTGEVTDTQYF
TRBJ1-1,-,TRBV5-6,once,TGTGCCAGCAGCGCACAGGACACTGAAGCTTTCTTT,CASSAQDTEAFF
TRBJ1-2,TRBD1,TRBV28,-,TGTGCCAGCAGTTTGGACAGGGAGGGCTATGGCTACACCTTC,CASSLDREGYGYTF
TRBJ1-5,-,TRBV11-2,-,TGTGCCAGCAGCTCCAACTTAGGGCCCCAGCATTTT,CASSSNLGPQHF
TRBJ1-2,TRBD1,TRBV29-1,-,TGCAGCGTTGCAGGGGGCGCCTATGGCTACACCTTC,CSVAGGAYGYTF
TRBJ1-1,-,TRBV4-3,few,TGCGCCAGCAGCCAAGGAAGTGACAGGAAGAACACTGAAGCTTTCTTT,CASSQGSDRKNTEAFF
TRBJ2-3,TRBD1,TRBV10-3,few,TGTGCCATCAGTGAGTCGCGACAGGGGCTAACTAGCACAGATACGCAGTATTTT,CAISESRQGLTSTDTQYF
TRBJ2-1,TRBD2,TRBV4-3,-,TGCGCCAGCAGCCAAGATTACCGGGGGGGCAATGAGCAGTTCTTC,CASSQDYRGGNEQFF
TRBJ2-6,-,TRBV5-1,few,TGCGCCAGCAGCCCGGGGGCGTACTCTGGGGCCAACGTCCTGACTTTC,CASSPGAYSGANVLTF
TRBJ1-1,TRBD1,TRBV2,few,TGTGCCAGCAGCCCCATTGCGACAGGGGTGACTGAAGCTTTCTTT,CASSPIATGVTEAFF
TRBJ2-5,TRBD1,TRBV28,-,TGTGCCAGCAGTTTAGCCGGACAGGGGGCTCGGGAGACCCAGTACTTC,CASSLAGQGARETQYF
TRBJ2-2,TRBD1,TRBV2,many,TGTGCCAGTGGGACAGCGAACACCGGGGAGCTGTTTTTT,CASGTANTGELFF
TRBJ1-5,-,TRBV29-1,few,TGCAGCGTTGTGGACGACCTATTACAGCCCCAGCATTTT,CSVVDDLLQPQHF
TRBJ1-4,-,TRBV11-2,-,TGTGCCAGCAGCTTAGACAGGGGTGGTGAAAAACTGTTTTTT,CASSLDRGGEKLFF
TRBJ2-1,TRBD1,TRBV7-2,few,TGTGCCAGCAGCTTACCGGGACAGGGTAGTAATGAGCAGTTCTTC,CASSLPGQGSNEQFF
TRBJ2-5,-,TRBV6-5,-,TGTGCCAGCAGTTACGGTTCCGGATACCAGTACTTC,CASSYGSGYQYF
TRBJ2-1,-,TRBV19,-,TGTGCCAGTAGTATAATTAGGAGTCGTGGATACAATGAGCAGTTCTTC,CASSIIRSRGYNEQFF
TRBJ2-3,TRBD2,TRBV12-5,-,TGTGCTAGTGGTTTCGGGGCGGGAGGCACAGATACGCAGTATTTT,CASGFGAGGTDTQYF
TRBJ1-6,TRBD1,TRBV18,-,TGTGCCAGCTCACCACAGGGGGCGGTTAACTCACCCCTCCACTTT,CASSPQGAVNSPLHF
TRBJ2-3,TRBD1,TRBV5-4,few,TGTGCCAGCAGCTTGGGAGGGGGCCGACTCACAGATACGCAGTATTTT,CASSLGGGRLTDTQYF
TRBJ2-1,TRBD2,TRBV4-3,few,TGCGCCAGCAGCCAAGAACCCCTAGCGGGGGTAAATGAGCAGTTCTTC,CASSQEPLAGVNEQFF
TRBJ1-2,TRBD1,TRBV7-8,-,TGTGCCAGCAGCTCACAGGGACAGGGGGATGGCTACACCTTC,CASSSQGQGDGYTF
TRBJ1-5,TRBD1,TRBV7-8,-,TGTGCCAGCAGCCCTCTCCAGGGACAGAATAGCAATCAGCCCCAGCATTTT,CASSPLQGQNSNQPQHF
TRBJ2-3,-,TRBV6-4,few,TGTGCCAGCAGTGATCGAGGGGGCACAGATACGCAGTATTTT,CASSDRGGTDTQYF
TRBJ1-5,-,TRBV6-5,-,TGTGCCAGCAGTTCCAGGGTCAATCAGCCCCAGCATTTT,CASSSRVNQPQHF
TRBJ1-1,-,TRBV29-1,-,TGCAGCGTTTGTCCGGGGATGAACACTGAAGCTTTCTTT,CSVCPGMNTEAFF
TRBJ2-5,-,TRBV29-1,-,TGCAGCGTGTTCGGGCCCACACAAGAGACCCAGTACTTC,CSVFGPTQETQYF
TRBJ1-5,-,TRBV28,few,TGTGCCAGCAGTTCCGGACAGCCCCAGCATTTT,CASSSGQPQHF